The present TCR beta chain was sequenced within a study of T-cell reconstitution after alpha-beta-depleted transplantation in children. Study outcomes and limitations: After one year, T-cell counts and TCRbeta diversity mostly came from new T cells. Surviving recipient cells, namely T cells and thymic progenitors, were the source of high day-60 TCRbeta diversity in some patients. Expanded graft clones, several hundred of them, were reportedly the source of alpha-beta T cells about two months after transplant.

V lost 9 bases to trimming and J lost 7 bases, with 15 bases between them. The germline CDR1 and CDR2 sequences are MNHNS and SASEGT. CDR3 length: 13 amino acids. TCRbeta library preparation incorporated unique molecular identifiers. One entry per CDR3 protein results from TCRdb running MiXCR on the PCR reads. The table records more than 200,000 distinct CDR3 sequences, under 30% of them present only once. In its sample, this clonotype was seen a few times. Its antigen is undetermined. The rearrangement uses TRBV6-1 and TRBJ2-2; unclear D gene. The clonotype was recovered from a girl aged 2 to 9 with Fanconi anemia, due to receive a stem cell transplant. The source material was PBMCs, sampled before TCRalphabeta/CD19-depleted stem cell transplant. The CDR3, as DNA: TGTGCCAGTTCGGCCGCCTTCGGCGGGGAGCTGTTTTTT. The encoded protein is CASSAAFGGELFF.